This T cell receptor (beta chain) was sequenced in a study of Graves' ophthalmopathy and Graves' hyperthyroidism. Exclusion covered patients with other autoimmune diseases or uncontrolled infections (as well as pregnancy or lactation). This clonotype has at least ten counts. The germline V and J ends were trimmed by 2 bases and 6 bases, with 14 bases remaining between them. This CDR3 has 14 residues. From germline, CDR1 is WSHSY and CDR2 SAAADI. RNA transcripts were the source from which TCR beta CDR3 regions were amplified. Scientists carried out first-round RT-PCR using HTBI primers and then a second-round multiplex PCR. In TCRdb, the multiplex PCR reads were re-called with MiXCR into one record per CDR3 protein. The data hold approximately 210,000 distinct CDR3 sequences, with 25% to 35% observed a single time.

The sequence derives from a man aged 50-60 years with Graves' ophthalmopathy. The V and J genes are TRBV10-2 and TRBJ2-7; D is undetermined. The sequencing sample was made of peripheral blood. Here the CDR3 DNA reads TGCGCCAGCAGTGAGAGGCCAAAAGAGTCCGAGCAGTACTTC. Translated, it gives CASSERPKESEQYF.